Below are 17 T cell receptor beta chains sequenced from a single sample in a study of blood T cell repertoires in COVID-19. Sequencing was performed with immunoSEQ multiplex PCR; in TCRdb, only in-frame clones are kept and a portion is missing. The sample records 400,000 to 550,000 clones, 85% to 90% being singletons. The sample taken for sequencing was peripheral blood. Every receptor here comes from a woman aged 30 to 39 with acute or convalescent COVID-19.

The rearrangement links TRBV5-1 to TRBJ1-5; the D is unclear. There are 17 residues in the CDR3. Trimming cost V 3 bases and J 0 bases, with 16 bases left between them. The V gene's germline CDR1 is SGHRS and CDR2 YFSETQ. The CDR3 reads CASSSDGSGYSNQPQHF. Here the CDR3 DNA reads TGCGCCAGCAGCTCCGACGGCTCGGGGTATAGCAATCAGCCCCAGCATTTT.

Regarding this clone: In the same sample, other DNA sequences code for this CDR3. V usage is TRBV4-1 and J usage is TRBJ1-1, with unresolved D. Germline assignment: CDR1 MGHRA and CDR2 YSYEKL. The V gene lost 0 bases and the J gene lost 2 bases, with 7 bases spanning the gap. The CDR3 has 14 residues. CDR3 in DNA: TGCGCCAGCAGCCAAGATCGGGGAAACACTGAAGCTTTCTTT. Protein: CASSQDRGNTEAFF.

The chain couples TRBV6-5 to TRBJ2-3, with D perhaps matching TRBD1 (6 bases). The ends were cut back, 4 bases at V and 2 bases at J, with 16 bases in the middle. From germline, CDR1 is MNHEY and CDR2 SVGAGI. The CDR3 is 16 amino acids. The CDR3 bases are TGTGCCAGCAGTTCCCCCGGGACAAGACCCACAGATACGCAGTATTTT. Protein: CASSSPGTRPTDTQYF.

A few counts support this clone. V usage is TRBV20-1 and J usage is TRBJ1-5, with a weak D call TRBD1 (6 bases). This CDR3 has 13 amino acids. V lost 3 bases and J lost 5, with 11 bases in between. CDR1 DFQATT and CDR2 SNEGSKA come from the germline V gene (reference sequence). The CDR3 loop is CSASRGIDQPQHF. The CDR3 bases are TGCAGTGCTAGTAGGGGGATCGATCAGCCCCAGCATTTT.

The chain has TRBV7-8 and TRBJ2-3, with 8 bases matching TRBD1. This CDR3 region has 14 residues. The junction had 3 bases not matched to a gene; V was cut back by 5 bases and J by 2 bases. Germline CDR1 reads SGHVS; CDR2 reads FQNEAQ. The CDR3 nucleotides read TGTGCCAGCAGCCAGACAGGGGACACAGATACGCAGTATTTT. Protein product: CASSQTGDTDTQYF.

The J gene is TRBJ2-2, the V gene TRBV5-1, with 8 bases identical to TRBD2. CDR1 and CDR2 from the germline V gene are SGHRS and YFSETQ. The CDR3 runs 16 residues. Germline trimming cut 4 bases from V and 6 bases from J; bases unmatched to any gene: 11. DNA for the CDR3: TGCGCCAGCAGCCCGTCTAGCGGGTCGTTGGCCGGGGAGCTGTTTTTT. Amino acid sequence: CASSPSSGSLAGELFF.

This chain uses TRBV10-2 with TRBJ2-3; 8 bases are a match to TRBD2. With 6 bases clipped from V and 1 base from J, the junction kept 3 bases outside the gene matches. The CDR3 has 14 amino acids. The germline V gene has CDR1 WSHSY and CDR2 SAAADI. The CDR3 loop is CASRIAGRTDTQYF. CDR3 nucleotide sequence: TGCGCCAGCAGGATAGCGGGGCGCACAGATACGCAGTATTTT.

The V gene is TRBV27, the J gene TRBJ2-5; no definite D call. CDR1 MNHEY and CDR2 SMNVEV come from the germline V gene (reference sequence). V was trimmed by 5 bases and J by 5 bases, leaving 6 bases between them. CDR3 length: 11 amino acids. This chain's CDR3 is CASSPGETQYF. CDR3 DNA: TGTGCCAGCAGTCCCGGGGAGACCCAGTACTTC.

The table lists this clone with a few counts. The V and J genes are TRBV10-2 and TRBJ1-5; D not certain. The CDR3 spans 12 residues. CDR1 is WSHSY, CDR2 SAAADI, per germline. Between the trimmed V and J ends, which lost 7 bases and 2 bases, there was a span of 6 bases. The CDR3 loop reads CASTAGNQPQHF. CDR3 DNA sequence: TGCGCCAGCACGGCGGGCAATCAGCCCCAGCATTTT.

This clone was detected only once. The V call is TRBV25-1, the J call TRBJ2-5; tentatively, D is TRBD2 (6 bases). This CDR3 comprises 15 residues. Germline assignment: CDR1 MGHDK and CDR2 SYGVNS. Trimming left V 3 bases short and J 2 bases short, with 13 bases between. The CDR3 nucleotides are TGTGCCAGCAGTGACCCTAGCGACATACAAGAGACCCAGTACTTC. Residues: CASSDPSDIQETQYF.

The chain has TRBV4-2 and TRBJ2-7; 13 nucleotides match TRBD2. The J segment lost 4 bases and the V segment lost 1 base, leaving 1 base of the junction unmatched. Germline lookup yields CDR1 LGHNA and CDR2 YNFKEQ. The CDR3 totals 15 residues. The CDR3 loop reads CASSQAGLAGYEQYF. The DNA for the CDR3 is TGTGCCAGCAGCCAAGCGGGACTAGCGGGGTACGAGCAGTACTTC.

The chain carries TRBV25-1 and TRBJ1-4, with D hard to call. The length of the CDR3 is 14 residues. Germline V gene lookup returns CDR1 MGHDK and CDR2 SYGVNS. V was pared by 3 bases and J by 7 bases, with 12 bases between. The CDR3 is CASSEGFAVEKLFF. The CDR3 DNA follows: TGTGCCAGCAGTGAGGGTTTCGCGGTTGAAAAACTGTTTTTT.

V usage is TRBV18 and J usage is TRBJ2-7, with TRBD1 as a possible D gene (6 bases). CDR3 size: 14 residues. Germline CDR1 KGHSH, CDR2 LQKENI. V lost 3 bases and J lost 3, with 12 bases in between. DNA of the CDR3: TGTGCCAGCTCACCGGGGGCACCTCACTACGAGCAGTACTTC. It yields the protein CASSPGAPHYEQYF.

The gene calls are TRBV15 and TRBJ1-2; D ambiguous. CDR1 is LNHNV and CDR2 is YYDKDF in the germline V gene (reference sequence). The CDR3 consists of 15 residues. Trimming removed 0 bases at V and 2 bases at J, with 10 bases between. This CDR3 is CATSRDRLDNYGYTF. The CDR3 DNA is TGTGCCACCAGCAGAGATCGGCTAGACAACTATGGCTACACCTTC.

This chain links TRBV7-9 with TRBJ1-2; 7 bases match TRBD1. The CDR3 is 14 residues long. Unmatched junction bases numbered 6, after V lost 4 bases and J lost 4 bases. The germline gives CDR1 SEHNR, CDR2 FQNEAQ (reference sequence). Written as DNA, the CDR3 is TGTGCCAGCAGCTCGGGACAGTTTTTCTATGGCTACACCTTC. As protein: CASSSGQFFYGYTF.

The chain carries TRBV5-1 and TRBJ2-3; tentatively, D is TRBD1 (5 bases). Germline CDR1 and CDR2: SGHRS and YFSETQ. Trimming cost V 4 bases and J 4 bases, with 22 bases left between them. The CDR3 extends over 17 amino acids. CDR3: CASSPGWGTKVADTQYF. CDR3 coding DNA: TGCGCCAGCAGCCCCGGATGGGGCACGAAGGTCGCAGATACGCAGTATTTT.

The CDR3 DNA is TGTGCCAGCAGCCAAGAGTCTCCAGATGATTCACCCCTCCACTTT. This gives the protein CASSQESPDDSPLHF. The V gene is TRBV3-1 (or the pseudogene TRBV3-2), the J gene TRBJ1-6, with D hard to call. In germline, CDR1 is LGHDT, CDR2 YNNKEL (reference sequence). The length of the CDR3 is 15 residues. V gave up 0 bases and J gave up 8 bases, with 11 bases separating them.